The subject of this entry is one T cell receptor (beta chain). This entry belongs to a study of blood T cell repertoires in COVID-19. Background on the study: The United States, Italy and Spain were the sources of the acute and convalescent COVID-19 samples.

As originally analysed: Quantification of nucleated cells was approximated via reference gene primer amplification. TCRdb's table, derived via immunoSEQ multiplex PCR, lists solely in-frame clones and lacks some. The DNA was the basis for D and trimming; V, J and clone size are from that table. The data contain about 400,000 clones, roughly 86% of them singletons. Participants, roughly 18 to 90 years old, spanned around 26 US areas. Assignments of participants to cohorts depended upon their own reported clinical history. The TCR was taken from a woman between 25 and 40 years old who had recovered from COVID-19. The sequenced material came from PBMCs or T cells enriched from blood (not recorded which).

Here the CDR3 reads CARAGVTEAFF. In nucleotides, the CDR3 is TGTGCGCGGGCGGGGGTGACTGAAGCTTTCTTT. V is TRBV2 and J is TRBJ1-1; the D gene is possibly TRBD1 (5 bases). Germline V gene lookup returns CDR1 SNHLY and CDR2 FYNNEI. This CDR3 has 11 amino acids.